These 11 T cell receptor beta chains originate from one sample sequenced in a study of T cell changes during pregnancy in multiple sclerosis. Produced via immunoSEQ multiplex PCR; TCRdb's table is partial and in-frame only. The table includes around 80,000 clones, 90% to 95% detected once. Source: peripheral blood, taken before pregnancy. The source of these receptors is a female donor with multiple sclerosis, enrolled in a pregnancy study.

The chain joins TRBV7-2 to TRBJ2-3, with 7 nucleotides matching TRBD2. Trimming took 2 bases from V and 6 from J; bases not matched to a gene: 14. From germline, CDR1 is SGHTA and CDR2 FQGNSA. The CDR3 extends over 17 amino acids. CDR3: CASSLKASGPHVDTQYF. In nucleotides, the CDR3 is TGTGCCAGCAGCTTAAAGGCTAGCGGTCCCCACGTGGATACGCAGTATTTT.

CDR3 sequence (DNA): TGTGCCAGCAGCCCTACAGGGGCCAGCCTCTACACAGATACGCAGTATTTT. Protein: CASSPTGASLYTDTQYF. The chain recombines TRBV7-9 with TRBJ2-3, with 7 bases matching TRBD1. V shed 5 bases and J 2 bases; nucleotides not matched to a gene: 13. The CDR3 runs 17 residues. Germline CDR1 is SEHNR and CDR2 is FQNEAQ (reference sequence).

CDR3 sequence reads: CASSVTGGRTDTQYF. The CDR3, as DNA: TGTGCCAGTAGCGTGACAGGGGGACGGACAGATACGCAGTATTTT. The chain links TRBV19 to TRBJ2-3, with TRBD1 identical over 9 bases. Germline lookup yields CDR1 LNHDA and CDR2 SQIVND (reference sequence). The CDR3 totals 15 residues. V was pared by 6 bases and J by 3 bases, with 7 bases of the junction left unmatched.

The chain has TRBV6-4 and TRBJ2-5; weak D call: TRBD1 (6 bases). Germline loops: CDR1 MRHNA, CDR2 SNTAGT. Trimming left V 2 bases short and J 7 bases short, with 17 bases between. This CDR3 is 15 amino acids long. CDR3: CASSDPQGWMGTQYF. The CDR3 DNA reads TGTGCCAGCAGTGACCCACAGGGATGGATGGGGACCCAGTACTTC.

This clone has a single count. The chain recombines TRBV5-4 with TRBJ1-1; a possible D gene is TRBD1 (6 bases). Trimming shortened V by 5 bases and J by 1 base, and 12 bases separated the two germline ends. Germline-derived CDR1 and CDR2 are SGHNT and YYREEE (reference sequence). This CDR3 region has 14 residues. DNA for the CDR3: TGTGCCAGCAGATCAGGACAGCAGAACACTGAAGCTTTCTTT. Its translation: CASRSGQQNTEAFF.

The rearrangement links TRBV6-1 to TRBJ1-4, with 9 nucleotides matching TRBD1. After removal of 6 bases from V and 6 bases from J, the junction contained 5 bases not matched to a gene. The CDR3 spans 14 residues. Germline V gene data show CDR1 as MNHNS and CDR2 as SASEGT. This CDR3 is CASRTGTGHEKLFF. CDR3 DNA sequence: TGTGCCAGCAGAACCGGGACAGGGCATGAAAAACTGTTTTTT.

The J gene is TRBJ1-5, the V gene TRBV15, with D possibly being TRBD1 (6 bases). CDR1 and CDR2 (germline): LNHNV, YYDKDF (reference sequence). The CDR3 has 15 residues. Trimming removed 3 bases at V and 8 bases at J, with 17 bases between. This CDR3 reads CATSSDHTTGKPQHF. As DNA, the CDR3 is TGTGCCACCAGCAGTGACCACACGACAGGAAAGCCCCAGCATTTT.

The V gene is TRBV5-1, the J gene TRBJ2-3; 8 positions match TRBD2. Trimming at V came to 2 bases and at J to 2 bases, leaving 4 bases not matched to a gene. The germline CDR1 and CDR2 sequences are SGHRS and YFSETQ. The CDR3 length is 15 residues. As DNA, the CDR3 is TGCGCCAGCAGCTTAAGCGGGGGAAACACAGATACGCAGTATTTT. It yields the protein CASSLSGGNTDTQYF.

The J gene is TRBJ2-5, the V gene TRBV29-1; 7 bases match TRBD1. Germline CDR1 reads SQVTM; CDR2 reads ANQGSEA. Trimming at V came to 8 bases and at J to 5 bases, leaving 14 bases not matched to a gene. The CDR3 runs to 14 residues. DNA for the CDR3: TGCAGCACCGAAGGAGCAGGGGGACGGGAGACCCAGTACTTC. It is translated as CSTEGAGGRETQYF.

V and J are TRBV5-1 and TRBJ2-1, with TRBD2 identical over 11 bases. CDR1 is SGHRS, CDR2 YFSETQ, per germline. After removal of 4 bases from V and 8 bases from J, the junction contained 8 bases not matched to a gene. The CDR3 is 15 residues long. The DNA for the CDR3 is TGCGCCAGCAGCAGGCCACTAGCGGGAGTCGATGAGCAGTTCTTC. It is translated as CASSRPLAGVDEQFF. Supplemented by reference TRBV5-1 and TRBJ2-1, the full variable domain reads KAGVTQTPRYLIKTRGQQVTLSCSPISGHRSVSWYQQTPGQGLQFLFEYFSETQRNKGNFPGRFSGRQFSNSRSEMNVSTLELGDSALYLCASSRPLAGVDEQFFGPGTRLTVL.

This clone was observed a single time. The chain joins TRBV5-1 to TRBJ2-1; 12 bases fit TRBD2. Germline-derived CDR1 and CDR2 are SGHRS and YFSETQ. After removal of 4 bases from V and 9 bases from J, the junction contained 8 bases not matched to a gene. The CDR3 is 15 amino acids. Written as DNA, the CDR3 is TGCGCCAGCAGCGAAGTGACTAGCGGGAGACGTGAGCAGTTCTTC. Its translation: CASSEVTSGRREQFF.